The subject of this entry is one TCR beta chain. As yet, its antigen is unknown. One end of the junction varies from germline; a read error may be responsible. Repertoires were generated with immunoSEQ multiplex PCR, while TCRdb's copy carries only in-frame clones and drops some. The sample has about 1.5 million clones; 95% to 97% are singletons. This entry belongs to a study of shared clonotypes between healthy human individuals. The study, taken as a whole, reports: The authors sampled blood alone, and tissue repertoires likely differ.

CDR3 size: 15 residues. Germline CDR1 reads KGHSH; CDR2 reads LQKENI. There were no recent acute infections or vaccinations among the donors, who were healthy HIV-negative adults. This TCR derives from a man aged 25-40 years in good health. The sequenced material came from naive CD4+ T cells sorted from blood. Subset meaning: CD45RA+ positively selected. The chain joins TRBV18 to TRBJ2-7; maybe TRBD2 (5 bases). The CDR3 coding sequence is TGTGCCAGCTCTCCACTCCCGGGGTCGAGGGACGAGCAGTACTTC. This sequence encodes CASSPLPGSRDEQYF.